The T cell receptor delta chain described here comes from a study of delta chains in infants with herpesvirus infections (dated by TCRdb to about 2023). With respect to the entire study: A Ugandan infant birth cohort was prospectively followed from birth to characterize gammadelta T cell responses to primary cytomegalovirus (CMV) infection. A public fetal Vdelta1/Vgamma8 gammadelta TCR clonotype was searched for in infants infected with CMV after birth. gammadelta TCRs were sequenced from PBMC obtained from some 18 CMV-infected infants (one congenitally infected) and eight or nine CMV-uninfected infants for whom sufficient sample was available. Infant blood samples fell into approximate age groups of 1.5, 4, 8 and 12 months. The previously published Belgian fetal and cord blood gammadelta TCR data were not generated in this cohort and were added only for comparison.

Pregnant women getting prenatal care were recruited in Kampala, Uganda, and their infants were enrolled; maternal HIV status had to be documented. Weekly visits were made to families, and infant clinical information, oral swabs and peripheral blood were collected beginning at 6 weeks of age and every 4 months thereafter. Blood was drawn into heparin tubes, and PBMC were isolated via Ficoll-Paque density gradient centrifugation and then cryopreserved. This clone counts as large (0.1 to 1%). Its antigen is still unknown. No per-base quality is available; no much larger clone lies one base away. Reading from cysteine to phenylalanine, the CDR3 counts 20 amino acids. Just the 60-base CDR3 DNA is kept, in frame starting at base 1. Trimming takes 0 bases from V and 0 bases from J, and the germline ends sit 23 bases apart. CDR1 TSWWSYY and CDR2 QGS were looked up in the germline V gene. Paper-wide results and their limitations: Limitations noted by the authors included a small sample size and a lack of race- or environment-matched controls, because nearly all Ugandans acquire CMV before adulthood. Presence of the public clonotype at levels below the detection limit might still occur in CMV-uninfected infants. Detection of the public clonotype was limited to the first time point after infection, and the public clonotype was not found in uninfected infants or in infants infected after 120 days. The public Vdelta1 clonotype was detected in about 20% of the 18 CMV-infected infants, namely three infected postnatally before 120 days of age and the congenitally infected infant. The frequency of the public clonotype among Vdelta1 cells appeared to be inversely correlated with age at infection and fell quickly, apparently not lasting beyond roughly two months.

The library was obtained by RT-PCR. PBMC RNA was reverse transcribed with SuperScript II using gamma-chain- and delta-chain-specific primers to generate TCR cDNA. cDNA was purified with AMPure XP beads, amplified, and indexed with Illumina adapters using the Nextera XT Index Kit. An Illumina MiSeq with a V2 300-cycle kit was used to sequence the gammadelta TCR libraries. The paper's processing steps were these. Using MiXCR v2.1.12, CDR3 sequences were assembled, and reads were mapped onto D, J and V genes obtained from GenBank. VDJtools v1.2.1 was used to analyze the repertoires of the CDR3 clonotypes. Clonotypes were called again by TCRdb from the public reads via CATT, and duplicate nucleotide sequences were then merged into one entry. In this record, the V and J calls reflect TCRdb's handling and not the investigators' own analysis. This sample gives over 400 delta-chain clones in total; more than 10% of them show up just once. Together, the top ten hold roughly an eighth of the sample.

This sample comprised peripheral blood, obtained at time point 2 of longitudinal follow-up. The sequence joins TRDV1 to TRDJ1; TRDD3 is a possible D gene, resting on 6 matching bases. The sequence came from a human donor who was a Ugandan infant, either HIV-exposed or HIV-unexposed (not recorded which). The CDR3 loop reads CALGELRDTYWDQDTDKLIF. The nucleotide sequence reads as follows: TGTGCTCTTGGGGAACTAAGGGACACCTACTGGGATCAGGACACCGATAAACTCATCTTT.